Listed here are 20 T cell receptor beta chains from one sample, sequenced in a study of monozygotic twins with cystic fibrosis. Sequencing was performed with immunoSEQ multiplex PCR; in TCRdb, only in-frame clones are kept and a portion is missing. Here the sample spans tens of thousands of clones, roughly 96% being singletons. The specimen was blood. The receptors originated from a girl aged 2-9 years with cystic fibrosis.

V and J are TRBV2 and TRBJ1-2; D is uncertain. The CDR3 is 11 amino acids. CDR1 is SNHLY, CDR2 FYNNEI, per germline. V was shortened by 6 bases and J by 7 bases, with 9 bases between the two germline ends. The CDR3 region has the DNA TGTGCCAGCAGAGGGCAGATTGGCTACACCTTC. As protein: CASRGQIGYTF.

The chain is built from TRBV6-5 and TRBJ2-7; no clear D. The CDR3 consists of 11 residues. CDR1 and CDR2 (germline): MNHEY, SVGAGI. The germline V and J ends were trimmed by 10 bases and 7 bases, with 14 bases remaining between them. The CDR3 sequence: CATTFKHEQYF. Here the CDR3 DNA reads TGTGCCACCACGTTCAAACATGAGCAGTACTTC.

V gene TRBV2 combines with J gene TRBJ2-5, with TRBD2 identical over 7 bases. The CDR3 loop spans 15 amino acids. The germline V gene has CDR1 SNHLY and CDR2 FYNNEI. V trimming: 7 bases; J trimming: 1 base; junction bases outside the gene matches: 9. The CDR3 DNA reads TGTGCCAGCACTCAGCTTGGGGGGGGCCAAGAGACCCAGTACTTC. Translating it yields CASTQLGGGQETQYF.

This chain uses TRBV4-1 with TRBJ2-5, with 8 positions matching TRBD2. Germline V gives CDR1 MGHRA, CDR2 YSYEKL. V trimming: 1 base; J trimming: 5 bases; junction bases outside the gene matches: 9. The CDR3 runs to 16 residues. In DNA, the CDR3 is TGCGCCAGCAGCCAAGGGCCGGGACTAGAAGGCGAGACCCAGTACTTC. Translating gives CASSQGPGLEGETQYF.

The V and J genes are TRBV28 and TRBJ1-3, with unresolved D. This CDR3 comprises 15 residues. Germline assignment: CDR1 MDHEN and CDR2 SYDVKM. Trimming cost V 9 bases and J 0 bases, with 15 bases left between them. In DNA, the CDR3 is TGTGCCAGTGGGCGGGTGGTAGGCTCTGGAAACACCATATATTTT. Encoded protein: CASGRVVGSGNTIYF.

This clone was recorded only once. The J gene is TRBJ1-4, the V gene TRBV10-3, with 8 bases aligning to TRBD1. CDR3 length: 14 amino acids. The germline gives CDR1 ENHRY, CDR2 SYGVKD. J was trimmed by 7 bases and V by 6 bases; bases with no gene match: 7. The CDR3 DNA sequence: TGTGCCATCAGCCGTGGACAGGGACCTGAAAAACTGTTTTTT. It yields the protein CAISRGQGPEKLFF.

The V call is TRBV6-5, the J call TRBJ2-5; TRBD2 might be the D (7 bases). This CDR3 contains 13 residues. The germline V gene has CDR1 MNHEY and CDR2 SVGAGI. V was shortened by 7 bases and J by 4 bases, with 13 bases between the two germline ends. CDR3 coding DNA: TGTGCCAGCACAAGGGAGGGGGGAGAGACCCAGTACTTC. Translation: CASTREGGETQYF.

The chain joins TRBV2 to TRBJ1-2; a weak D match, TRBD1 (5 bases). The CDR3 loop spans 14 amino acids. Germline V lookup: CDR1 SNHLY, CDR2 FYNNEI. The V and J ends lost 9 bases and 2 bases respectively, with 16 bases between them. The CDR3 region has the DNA TGTGCCAGGGGGGTCGAGGGCGCGAACTATGGCTACACCTTC. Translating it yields CARGVEGANYGYTF.

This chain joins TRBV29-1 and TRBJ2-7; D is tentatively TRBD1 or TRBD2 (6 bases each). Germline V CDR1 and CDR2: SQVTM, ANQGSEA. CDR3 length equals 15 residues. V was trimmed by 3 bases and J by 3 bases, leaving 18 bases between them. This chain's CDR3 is CSVDVRGEEGYEQYF. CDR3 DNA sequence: TGCAGCGTTGACGTGAGGGGGGAGGAGGGCTACGAGCAGTACTTC.

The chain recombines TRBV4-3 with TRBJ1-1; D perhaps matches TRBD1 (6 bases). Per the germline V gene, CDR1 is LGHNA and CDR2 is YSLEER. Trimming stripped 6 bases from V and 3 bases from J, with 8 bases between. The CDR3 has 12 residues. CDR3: CASRQGHTEAFF. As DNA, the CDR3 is TGCGCCAGCAGGCAGGGGCACACTGAAGCTTTCTTT.

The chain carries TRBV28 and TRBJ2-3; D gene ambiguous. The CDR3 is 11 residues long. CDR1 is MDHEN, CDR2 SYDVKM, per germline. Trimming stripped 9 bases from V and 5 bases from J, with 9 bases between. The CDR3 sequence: CASNLGDTQYF. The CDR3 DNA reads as TGTGCCAGTAATTTGGGAGATACGCAGTATTTT.

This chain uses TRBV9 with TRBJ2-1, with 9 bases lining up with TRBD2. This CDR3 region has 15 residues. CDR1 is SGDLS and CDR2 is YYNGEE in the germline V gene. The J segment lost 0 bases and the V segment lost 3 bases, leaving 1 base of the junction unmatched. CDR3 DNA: TGTGCCAGCAGCGCAGCGGGAGGCTCCTACAATGAGCAGTTCTTC. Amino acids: CASSAAGGSYNEQFF.

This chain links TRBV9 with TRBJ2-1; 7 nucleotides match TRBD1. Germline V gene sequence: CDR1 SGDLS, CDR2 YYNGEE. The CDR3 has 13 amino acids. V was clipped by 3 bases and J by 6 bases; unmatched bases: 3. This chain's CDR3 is CASSEQGLNEQFF. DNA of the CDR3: TGTGCCAGCAGCGAACAGGGGCTCAATGAGCAGTTCTTC.

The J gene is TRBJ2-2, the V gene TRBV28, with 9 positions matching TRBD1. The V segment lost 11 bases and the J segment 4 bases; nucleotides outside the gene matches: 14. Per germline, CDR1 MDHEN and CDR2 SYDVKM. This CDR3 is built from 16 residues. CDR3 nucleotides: TGTGCCGCCCGACTGACAGGGGGATTCTCCACCGGGGAGCTGTTTTTT. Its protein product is CAARLTGGFSTGELFF.

The CDR3 nucleotides are TGTGCCAGCAGCTTATCCACCGGGGAGCTGTTTTTT. Translated, it gives CASSLSTGELFF. The chain links TRBV7-3 to TRBJ2-2; D is undetermined. The ends were cut back, 2 bases at V and 4 bases at J, with 2 bases in the middle. This CDR3 has 12 residues. Germline V gene sequence: CDR1 SGHTA, CDR2 FQGTGA.

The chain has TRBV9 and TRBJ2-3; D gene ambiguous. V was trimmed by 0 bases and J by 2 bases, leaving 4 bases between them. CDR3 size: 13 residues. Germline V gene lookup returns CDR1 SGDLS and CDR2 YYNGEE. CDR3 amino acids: CASSVAITDTQYF. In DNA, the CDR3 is TGTGCCAGCAGCGTAGCGATCACAGATACGCAGTATTTT.

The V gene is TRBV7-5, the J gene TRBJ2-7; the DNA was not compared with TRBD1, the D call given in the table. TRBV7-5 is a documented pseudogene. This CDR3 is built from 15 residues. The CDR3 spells CARSLGTGNGYEQYF. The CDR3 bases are TGTGCCAGAAGCTTAGGGACAGGGAATGGCTACGAGCAGTACTTC.

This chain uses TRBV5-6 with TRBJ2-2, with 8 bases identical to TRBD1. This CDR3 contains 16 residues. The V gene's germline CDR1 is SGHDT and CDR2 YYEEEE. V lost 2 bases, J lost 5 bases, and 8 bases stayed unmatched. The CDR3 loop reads CASSFFGQGLTGELFF. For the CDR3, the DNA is TGTGCCAGCAGCTTCTTTGGACAGGGACTGACCGGGGAGCTGTTTTTT.

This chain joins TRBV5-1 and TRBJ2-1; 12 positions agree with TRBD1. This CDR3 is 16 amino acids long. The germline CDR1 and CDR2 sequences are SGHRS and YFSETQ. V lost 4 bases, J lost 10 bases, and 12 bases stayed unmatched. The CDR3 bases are TGCGCCAGCAGCGTGGGGGACAGGGGGCGAGTCGGGGAGCAGTTCTTC. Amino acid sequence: CASSVGDRGRVGEQFF.

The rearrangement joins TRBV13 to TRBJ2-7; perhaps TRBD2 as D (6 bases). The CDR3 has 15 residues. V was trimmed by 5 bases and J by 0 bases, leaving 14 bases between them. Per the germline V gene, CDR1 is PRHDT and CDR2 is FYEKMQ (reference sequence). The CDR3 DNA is TGTGCCAGCAGCCCCCGGATCGGGAGCTCCTACGAGCAGTACTTC. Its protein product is CASSPRIGSSYEQYF.